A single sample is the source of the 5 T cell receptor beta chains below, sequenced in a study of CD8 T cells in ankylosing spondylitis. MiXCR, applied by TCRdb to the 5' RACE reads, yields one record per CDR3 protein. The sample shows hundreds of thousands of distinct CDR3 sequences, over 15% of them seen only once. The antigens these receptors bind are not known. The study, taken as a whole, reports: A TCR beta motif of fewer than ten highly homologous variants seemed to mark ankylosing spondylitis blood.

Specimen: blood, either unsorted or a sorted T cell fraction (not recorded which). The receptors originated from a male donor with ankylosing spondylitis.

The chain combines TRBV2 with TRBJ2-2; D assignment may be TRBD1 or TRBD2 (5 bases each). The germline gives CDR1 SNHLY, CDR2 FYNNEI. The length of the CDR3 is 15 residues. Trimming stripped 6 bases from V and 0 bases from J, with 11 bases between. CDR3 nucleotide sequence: TGTGCCAGCAGCGTCCTGGGGGCGAACACCGGGGAGCTGTTTTTT. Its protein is CASSVLGANTGELFF.

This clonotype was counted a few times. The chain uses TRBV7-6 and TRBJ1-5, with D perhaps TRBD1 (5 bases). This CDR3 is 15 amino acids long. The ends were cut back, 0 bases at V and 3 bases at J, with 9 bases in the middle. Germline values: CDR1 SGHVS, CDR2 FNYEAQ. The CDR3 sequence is CASSLALGDNQPQHF. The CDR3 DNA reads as TGTGCCAGCAGCTTAGCGCTGGGGGACAATCAGCCCCAGCATTTT.

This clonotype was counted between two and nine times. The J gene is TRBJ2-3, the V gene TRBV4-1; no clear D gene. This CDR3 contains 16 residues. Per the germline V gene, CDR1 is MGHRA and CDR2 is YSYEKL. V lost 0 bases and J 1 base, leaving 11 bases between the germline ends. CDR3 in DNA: TGCGCCAGCAGCCAAGATGCTCAGCTCCGCACAGATACGCAGTATTTT. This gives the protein CASSQDAQLRTDTQYF.

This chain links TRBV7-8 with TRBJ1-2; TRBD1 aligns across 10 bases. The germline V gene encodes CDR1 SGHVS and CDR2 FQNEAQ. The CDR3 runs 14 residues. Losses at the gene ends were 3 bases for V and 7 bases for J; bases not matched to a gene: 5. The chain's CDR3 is CASSFSGTGAGYTF. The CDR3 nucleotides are TGTGCCAGCAGCTTTTCCGGGACAGGGGCTGGCTACACCTTC.

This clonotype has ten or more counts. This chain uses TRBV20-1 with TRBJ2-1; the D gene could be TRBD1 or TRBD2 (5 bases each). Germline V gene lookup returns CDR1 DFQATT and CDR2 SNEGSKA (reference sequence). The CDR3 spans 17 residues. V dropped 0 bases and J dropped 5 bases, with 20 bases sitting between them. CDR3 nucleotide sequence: TGCAGTGCTAGAGATATGGCTCGAGGGGCCCAAAACAATGAGCAGTTCTTC. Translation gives CSARDMARGAQNNEQFF.